The rows below give T cell receptor beta chains drawn from one sample of a study of spatial heterogeneity in lung cancer. TCRdb analysed the 5' RACE reads with MiXCR anew, one entry per CDR3 protein. The sample holds approximately 6,000 distinct CDR3 sequences, 13% seen once. The sequencing here drew on lung tumor tissue, taken at surgery. The receptors derive from a female donor with early-stage non-small cell lung cancer. Both conserved end residues are part of each CDR3. A D gene is named only where the DNA matches it firmly. For some rows the clone size is stated as once, few or many, or as a class when expanded; others skip it.

TRBJ2-2 TRBD1 many TRBV18 CASSPGQLANTGELFF TGTGCCAGCTCACCGGGACAGCTCGCGAACACCGGGGAGCTGTTTTTT
TRBJ2-2 TRBD2 medium-sized TRBV11-2 CASRGTSGAITGELFF TGTGCCAGCAGGGGGACTAGCGGGGCCATCACCGGGGAGCTGTTTTTT
TRBJ2-1 TRBD1 many TRBV2 CASSETWERGLRDEQFF TGTGCCAGCAGTGAAACTTGGGAGAGGGGGCTTAGGGATGAGCAGTTCTTC
TRBJ1-5 TRBD1 medium-sized TRBV5-8 CASSFPDRHNQPQHF TGTGCCAGCAGCTTCCCGGACAGGCATAATCAGCCCCAGCATTTT
TRBJ2-7 NA many TRBV10-3 CAIGQTYEQYF TGTGCCATCGGACAGACCTACGAGCAGTACTTC
TRBJ2-1 TRBD2 medium-sized TRBV12-3/TRBV12-4 CASSFETSGRPTPYNEQFF TGTGCCAGCAGTTTTGAGACTAGCGGGCGTCCAACGCCTTACAATGAGCAGTTCTTC
TRBJ1-5 NA many TRBV20-1 CSAAEDSNQPQHF TGCAGTGCGGCGGAGGATAGCAATCAGCCCCAGCATTTT
TRBJ1-1 TRBD1 NA TRBV29-1 CSVVRDRSTEAFF TGCAGCGTTGTCCGGGACAGGAGCACTGAAGCTTTCTTT
TRBJ1-5 NA many TRBV20-1 CSALTGPRNQPQHF TGCAGTGCTTTAACAGGGCCCCGCAATCAGCCCCAGCATTTT
TRBJ2-7 TRBD1 NA TRBV6-5 CASGTGSAYEQYF TGTGCCAGCGGGACAGGGTCGGCCTACGAGCAGTACTTC
TRBJ2-5 TRBD1 many TRBV20-1 CSAIRPGQGYQETQYF TGCAGTGCTATACGCCCGGGACAGGGGTACCAAGAGACCCAGTACTTC
TRBJ2-1 TRBD2 medium-sized TRBV4-2 CASSQDWTSGGYNEQFF TGTGCCAGCAGCCAAGATTGGACTAGCGGGGGCTACAATGAGCAGTTCTTC
TRBJ2-7 TRBD1 many TRBV7-8 CASSPNAGTGEIPYEQYF TGTGCCAGCAGCCCGAATGCCGGGACAGGCGAAATCCCCTACGAGCAGTACTTC
TRBJ2-7 NA medium-sized TRBV28 CASRSRGAFGNEQYF TGTGCCAGCAGGAGTCGCGGGGCCTTTGGGAACGAGCAGTACTTC
TRBJ2-1 NA many TRBV7-3 CASSRLYDNEQFF TGTGCCAGCAGTCGATTGTACGACAATGAGCAGTTCTTC
TRBJ2-1 TRBD2 many TRBV30 CAWKLAGGGEQFF TGTGCCTGGAAACTAGCGGGAGGCGGTGAGCAGTTCTTC
TRBJ2-7 TRBD2 NA TRBV6-5 CASLPGSGIGEQYF TGTGCCAGCCTCCCTGGTAGCGGGATCGGCGAGCAGTACTTC
TRBJ2-3 NA medium-sized TRBV6-5 CASSYSKDSSTDTQYF TGTGCCAGCAGTTACTCGAAAGACAGTTCCACAGATACGCAGTATTTT
TRBJ1-1 NA NA TRBV4-3 CASRISLGTEAFF TGCGCCAGCAGGATCTCTCTGGGCACTGAAGCTTTCTTT
TRBJ1-4 TRBD1 medium-sized TRBV11-2 CASSIQGARGEKLFF TGTGCCAGCAGCATCCAGGGGGCGCGGGGCGAAAAACTGTTTTTT
TRBJ1-1 NA NA TRBV28 CASSPRLWNTEAFF TGTGCCAGCAGTCCCCGACTGTGGAACACTGAAGCTTTCTTT
TRBJ2-5 TRBD1 many TRBV11-2 CASSLEGTGTETQYF TGTGCCAGCAGCTTAGAGGGGACAGGGACGGAGACCCAGTACTTC
TRBJ2-7 TRBD1 medium-sized TRBV30 CAWSEGTVYEQYF TGTGCCTGGAGTGAAGGGACAGTCTACGAGCAGTACTTC